Shown below are 29 T cell receptor beta chains from a single sample sequenced in a study of T cell responses to AZD1222 COVID-19 vaccine. Using immunoSEQ multiplex PCR, the repertoire was profiled, and TCRdb retains in-frame clones only, with some absent. The sample records about 73,000 clones, 75% to 90% being singletons. This sample comprised peripheral blood, obtained 28 days after the second AZD1222 dose. The receptors come from an adult who received the AZD1222 COVID-19 vaccine.

The rearrangement links TRBV6-4 to TRBJ2-2, with no clear D. Trimming shortened V by 6 bases and J by 6 bases, and 11 bases separated the two germline ends. CDR3 size: 13 residues. In germline, CDR1 is MRHNA, CDR2 SNTAGT. The CDR3 sequence is CASSQTAAGELFF. DNA of the CDR3: TGTGCCAGCAGCCAGACCGCAGCCGGGGAGCTGTTTTTT.

This clone has just one count. The CDR3 is CASTATGGFYGYTF. In DNA form, the CDR3 reads TGTGCCAGCACCGCGACAGGGGGTTTCTATGGCTACACCTTC. The rearrangement links TRBV3-1 (or the pseudogene TRBV3-2) to TRBJ1-2, with 9 bases identical to TRBD1. The CDR3 spans 14 residues. The V segment lost 7 bases and the J segment 4 bases; nucleotides outside the gene matches: 7. Germline V gene sequence: CDR1 LGHDT, CDR2 YNNKEL (reference sequence).

V and J are TRBV6-5 and TRBJ1-4; unclear D gene. Germline assignment: CDR1 MNHEY and CDR2 SVGAGI. V lost 4 bases, J lost 10 bases, and 13 bases lay in between. This CDR3 comprises 13 residues. The CDR3 is CASSSASSGKLFF. DNA of the CDR3: TGTGCCAGCAGTTCAGCCTCCTCGGGAAAACTGTTTTTT.

The rearrangement joins TRBV5-1 to TRBJ1-1; possibly TRBD1 for D (5 bases). Deletions cut 1 base from V and 1 base from J, with 14 bases between. The CDR3 is 16 residues long. Germline V lookup: CDR1 SGHRS, CDR2 YFSETQ. CDR3 amino acids: CASSLRPAGGNTEAFF. The CDR3 DNA reads as TGCGCCAGCAGCTTGAGGCCAGCCGGGGGGAACACTGAAGCTTTCTTT.

The V and J genes are TRBV13 and TRBJ1-6; TRBD1 matches 8 bases. The V and J ends lost 3 bases and 7 bases, in that order; junction bases with no gene match: 8. CDR3 length equals 16 residues. In germline, CDR1 is PRHDT, CDR2 FYEKMQ (reference sequence). CDR3 amino acids: CASSFPTGQENSPLHF. DNA of the CDR3: TGTGCCAGCAGCTTCCCGACGGGACAGGAAAATTCACCCCTCCACTTT.

This chain joins TRBV5-8 and TRBJ2-7; D is unresolved. V was trimmed by 1 base and J by 4 bases, leaving 3 bases between them. Germline CDR1 SGHTS, CDR2 YDEGEE. The CDR3 loop spans 11 amino acids. The CDR3 bases are TGTGCCAGCAGCTTGAGGTACGAGCAGTACGTC. This sequence encodes CASSLRYEQYV.

This clone came up once. This chain joins TRBV5-6 and TRBJ2-7; either TRBD1 or TRBD2 may fit D (5 bases each). This CDR3 spans 13 amino acids. CDR1 is SGHDT, CDR2 YYEEEE, per germline. V lost 4 bases and J 4 bases, leaving 12 bases between the germline ends. CDR3 amino acids: CASSRDGFYEQYF. CDR3 nucleotide sequence: TGTGCCAGCAGCCGGGACGGATTTTACGAGCAGTACTTC.

The V gene is TRBV20-1, the J gene TRBJ2-1, with D unclear. The CDR3 has 12 amino acids. V lost 3 bases to trimming and J lost 4 bases, with 7 bases between them. The germline V gene has CDR1 DFQATT and CDR2 SNEGSKA (reference sequence). CDR3 protein: CSASQGYNEQFF. The CDR3 bases are TGCAGTGCTAGTCAAGGTTACAATGAGCAGTTCTTC.

The J gene is TRBJ1-6, the V gene TRBV5-1, with D uncertain. The CDR3 loop spans 14 amino acids. CDR1 is SGHRS and CDR2 is YFSETQ in the germline V gene. V dropped 6 bases and J dropped 8 bases, with 15 bases sitting between them. CDR3 protein: CASTIGQPDSPLHF. CDR3 sequence (DNA): TGCGCCAGCACTATTGGCCAGCCGGATTCACCCCTCCACTTT.

The chain couples TRBV27 to TRBJ2-5, with TRBD1 matching over 10 bases. Losses at the gene ends were 3 bases for V and 2 bases for J; bases not matched to a gene: 6. Looked up from germline, CDR1 is MNHEY and CDR2 is SMNVEV (reference sequence). CDR3 length: 16 amino acids. The CDR3, as DNA: TGTGCCAGCAGTTTTCAGGGACAGGGGAAGCAAGAGACCCAGTACTTC. It encodes CASSFQGQGKQETQYF.

This chain uses TRBV5-4 with TRBJ1-3; D is ambiguous. The CDR3 sequence is 12 residues long. The V gene lost 0 bases and the J gene lost 4 bases, with 2 bases spanning the gap. Germline lookup yields CDR1 SGHNT and CDR2 YYREEE (reference sequence). The CDR3: CASSLEGNTIYF. CDR3 DNA sequence: TGTGCCAGCAGCTTGGAGGGAAACACCATATATTTT.

The V call is TRBV24-1, the J call TRBJ2-1, with 8 bases aligning to TRBD2. Germline V lookup: CDR1 KGHDR, CDR2 SFDVKD. J was trimmed by 7 bases and V by 4 bases; bases with no gene match: 11. This CDR3 has 16 amino acids. The CDR3 DNA is TGTGCCACCAGTGACAGGCGGGGCGGGAGGACGAATGAGCAGTTCTTC. Translating it yields CATSDRRGGRTNEQFF.

The chain couples TRBV7-8 to TRBJ1-6; D is undetermined. Trimming took 0 bases from V and 5 from J, leaving 11 bases between them. The germline CDR1 and CDR2 sequences are SGHVS and FQNEAQ. This CDR3 is 16 amino acids long. CDR3 sequence (DNA): TGTGCCAGCAGCTTAGCGGCGGGGTCAGATAATTCACCCCTCCACTTT. Translated: CASSLAAGSDNSPLHF.

This clone was seen a handful of times. This chain uses TRBV30 with TRBJ1-5, with D possibly matching TRBD1 (6 bases). There are 13 residues in the CDR3. Germline CDR1 GTSNPN, CDR2 SVGIG (reference sequence). V shed 6 bases and J shed 0 bases, with 9 bases lying between them. The CDR3 sequence: CACQTGSNQPQHF. CDR3 nucleotide sequence: TGTGCCTGTCAGACAGGTAGCAATCAGCCCCAGCATTTT.

The rearrangement uses TRBV5-1 and TRBJ2-5; D gene uncertain. Germline CDR1 is SGHRS and CDR2 is YFSETQ. The V end was cut by 5 bases, the J end by 2 bases, with 13 bases between. CDR3 length: 14 residues. CDR3 nucleotide sequence: TGCGCCAGCAGTAGAGATTTGGGGCAAGAGACCCAGTACTTC. It yields the protein CASSRDLGQETQYF.

The gene calls are TRBV6-5 and TRBJ2-4; 8 bases map to TRBD1. After removal of 11 bases from V and 15 bases from J, the junction contained 12 bases not matched to a gene. This CDR3 is 11 amino acids long. CDR1 is MNHEY, CDR2 SVGAGI, per germline. The CDR3 coding sequence is TGTGCCGCCGGACAGGGTTTTATTTGGTACTTC. Residues: CAAGQGFIWYF.

J is TRBJ1-3 and V is TRBV9; tentative D call: TRBD1 (6 bases). The CDR3 is made up of 14 amino acids. The V gene lost 1 base and the J gene lost 2 bases, with 7 bases spanning the gap. Per germline, CDR1 SGDLS and CDR2 YYNGEE. CDR3 amino acids: CASSVRTAGNTIYF. CDR3 coding DNA: TGTGCCAGCAGCGTAAGGACAGCTGGAAACACCATATATTTT.

V gene TRBV3-1 (or the pseudogene TRBV3-2) combines with J gene TRBJ1-1; D is undetermined. This CDR3 is built from 15 residues. The V end was cut by 7 bases, the J end by 4 bases, with 19 bases between. Germline V gene lookup returns CDR1 LGHDT and CDR2 YNNKEL (reference sequence). The CDR3 loop is CASTPDDYYGTEAFF. For the CDR3, the DNA is TGTGCCAGCACCCCCGACGACTATTACGGCACTGAAGCTTTCTTT.

This rearrangement joins TRBV6-5 to TRBJ1-2, with a tentative D call TRBD1 (6 bases). Trimming pared 5 bases from V and 6 bases from J, leaving 10 bases between. The CDR3 sequence is 12 residues long. Germline assignment: CDR1 MNHEY and CDR2 SVGAGI. The CDR3 DNA reads TGTGCCAGCAGTACCCACAGGGATGGCTACACCTTC. Protein product: CASSTHRDGYTF.

The chain links TRBV27 to TRBJ2-1; 7 bases fit TRBD2. Germline CDR1 is MNHEY and CDR2 is SMNVEV (reference sequence). The V gene end was trimmed by 4 bases and the J gene end by 3 bases; junction bases not matched to a gene: 3. This CDR3 has 14 amino acids. The CDR3 bases are TGTGCCAGCAGTTGGGGGGGATTCTACAATGAGCAGTTCTTC. Its protein is CASSWGGFYNEQFF.

The chain joins TRBV6-5 to TRBJ2-3; D tentatively reads TRBD1 or TRBD2 (6 bases each). Germline assignment: CDR1 MNHEY and CDR2 SVGAGI. Trimming took off 6 bases at V and 2 bases at J, with 15 bases between the two ends. The CDR3 has 15 amino acids. The CDR3: CASSLLGGFTDTQYF. CDR3 DNA: TGTGCCAGCAGCCTTTTGGGGGGCTTCACAGATACGCAGTATTTT.

V usage is TRBV7-9 and J usage is TRBJ1-3; D remains ambiguous. CDR3 length: 10 residues. CDR1 and CDR2 from the germline V gene are SEHNR and FQNEAQ (reference sequence). With 3 bases removed from V and 8 bases from J, the gap between germline ends came to 2 bases. The CDR3: CASSLHTIYF. In DNA form, the CDR3 reads TGTGCCAGCAGCTTGCACACCATATATTTT.

The rearrangement links TRBV27 to TRBJ2-5; TRBD2 matches at 12 bases. The CDR3 extends over 15 amino acids. Germline CDR1 is MNHEY and CDR2 is SMNVEV (reference sequence). V shed 6 bases, J shed 2 bases, and the junction held 4 bases outside the gene matches. The CDR3 bases are TGTGCCAGCAGCAGGACTAGCGGGGATCAAGAGACCCAGTACTTC. Its protein is CASSRTSGDQETQYF.

V and J are TRBV7-3 and TRBJ2-5, with D perhaps matching TRBD2 (6 bases). CDR1 is SGHTA, CDR2 FQGTGA, per germline. Trimming stripped 1 base from V and 5 bases from J, with 11 bases between. CDR3 length: 14 amino acids. In DNA form, the CDR3 reads TGTGCCAGCAGCTTAATCGGGGGAATGGAGACCCAGTACTTC. Encoded protein: CASSLIGGMETQYF.

The CDR3 bases are TGTGCCAGTAGTATCCGGGACAGCCGTAACTATGGCTACACCTTC. This translates into CASSIRDSRNYGYTF. The chain has TRBV19 and TRBJ1-2, with 7 bases that match TRBD1. The V gene's germline CDR1 is LNHDA and CDR2 SQIVND (reference sequence). Losses at the gene ends were 3 bases for V and 1 base for J; bases not matched to a gene: 5. The CDR3 loop spans 15 amino acids.

J is TRBJ1-1 and V is TRBV3-1 (or the pseudogene TRBV3-2); no clear D. CDR1 LGHDT and CDR2 YNNKEL come from the germline V gene (reference sequence). The ends were cut back, 1 base at V and 9 bases at J, with 15 bases in the middle. This CDR3 is built from 14 residues. The CDR3 sequence: CASSQVESSKKAFF. CDR3 DNA: TGTGCCAGCAGCCAAGTGGAGAGTAGTAAGAAAGCTTTCTTT.

This chain uses TRBV27 with TRBJ2-2, with 9 bases aligning to TRBD1. The V and J ends lost 4 bases and 3 bases, in that order; junction bases with no gene match: 0. CDR3 length equals 14 residues. In germline, CDR1 is MNHEY, CDR2 SMNVEV (reference sequence). The CDR3 DNA is TGTGCCAGCAGTTGGACAGGGGACACCGGGGAGCTGTTTTTT. Protein product: CASSWTGDTGELFF.

The chain recombines TRBV9 with TRBJ2-7; TRBD2 aligns across 9 bases. This CDR3 is 15 amino acids long. Trimming took 4 bases from V and 5 from J; bases not matched to a gene: 10. Germline values: CDR1 SGDLS, CDR2 YYNGEE. The CDR3, as DNA: TGTGCCAGCAGCCCACGACTAGCGGTTGACCACGAGCAGTACTTC. The encoded protein is CASSPRLAVDHEQYF.

This chain links TRBV5-1 with TRBJ2-1, with 9 bases lining up with TRBD2. V was clipped by 3 bases and J by 9 bases; unmatched bases: 7. The CDR3 extends over 14 amino acids. Germline CDR1 reads SGHRS; CDR2 reads YFSETQ. The DNA of the CDR3 is TGCGCCAGCAGCTGGTTGCGGGGGGGCCGTGAGCAGTTCTTC. This translates into CASSWLRGGREQFF. Supplemented by reference TRBV5-1 and TRBJ2-1, the full variable domain reads KAGVTQTPRYLIKTRGQQVTLSCSPISGHRSVSWYQQTPGQGLQFLFEYFSETQRNKGNFPGRFSGRQFSNSRSEMNVSTLELGDSALYLCASSWLRGGREQFFGPGTRLTVL.